One sample yielded the 8 T cell receptor beta chains listed below, sequenced in a study of blood T cells in healthy people across ages. A second PCR of 7 to 11 cycles used a sample-barcoded 5' primer and a J-beta primer mix. TCRdb used MiXCR to reprocess the 5' RACE reads, holding one entry per CDR3 protein. The sample includes some 890,000 distinct CDR3 sequences, about 28% of them seen just once. These same data were also listed under a study on T cells of mothers and their children.

The sample was blood. The receptors derive from a woman in her 40s in good health.

Details on this clonotype: This may be a read error: a much more frequent sequence differs by one nucleotide. J is TRBJ2-1 and V is TRBV28; unclear D gene. The CDR3 is 11 amino acids. Germline V gene lookup returns CDR1 MDHEN and CDR2 SYDVKM. Trimming took off 5 bases at V and 13 bases at J, with 12 bases between the two ends. The chain's CDR3 is CASSPLETQFF. The CDR3, as DNA: TGTGCCAGCAGTCCTCTAGAGACCCAGTTCTTC.

This chain links TRBV7-8 with TRBJ2-1, with D perhaps being TRBD1 or TRBD2 (6 bases each). This CDR3 has 14 residues. The germline V gene encodes CDR1 SGHVS and CDR2 FQNEAQ. Between the trimmed V and J ends, which lost 8 bases and 5 bases, there was a span of 16 bases. The CDR3 loop reads CASGPQEGDNEQFF. The CDR3 DNA is TGTGCCAGCGGCCCTCAGGAGGGGGACAATGAGCAGTTCTTC.

This clonotype was recorded a few times. Compared with germline, one end of the junction differs, possibly owing to a read error. V is TRBV29-1 and J is TRBJ2-5; possibly TRBD2 for D (5 bases). This CDR3 spans 12 amino acids. CDR1 and CDR2 from the germline V gene are SQVTM and ANQGSEA. The CDR3 sequence is CGVERDEETQYF. The CDR3 bases are TGCGGCGTTGAGAGGGATGAAGAGACCCAGTACTTC. Variable domain in full (rest from reference TRBV29-1 and TRBJ2-5): SAVISQKPSRDICQRGTSLTIQCQVDSQVTMMFWYRQQPGQSLTLIATANQGSEATYESGFVIDKFPISRPNLTFSTLTVSNMSPEDSSIYLCGVERDEETQYFGPGTRLLVL.

The chain uses TRBV4-3 and TRBJ1-2; no reliable D call. The CDR3 consists of 15 residues. V lost 0 bases and J 8 bases, leaving 16 bases between the germline ends. Germline assignment: CDR1 LGHNA and CDR2 YSLEER. The CDR3 protein is CASSQENRGVGGYTF. DNA for the CDR3: TGCGCCAGCAGCCAAGAAAACCGCGGGGTCGGGGGCTACACCTTC.

In the case of this clonotype: Since a much larger clone is just one base distant, this may be a read error. The conserved phenylalanine or tryptophan is not found at the CDR3 terminus, so this likely reflects a read error. The chain uses TRBV6-5 and TRBJ2-3; weak D call: TRBD2 (5 bases). The CDR3 has 13 amino acids. The V and J ends lost 5 bases and 2 bases respectively, with 8 bases between them. The germline V gene encodes CDR1 MNHEY and CDR2 SVGAGI. The CDR3 nucleotides are TGTGCCAGCAGTCAGGACTTCACAGATACGCAGTATTTG. Encoded protein: CASSQDFTDTQYL.

This clonotype was seen repeatedly, ten times or more. The chain is built from TRBV27 and TRBJ1-2; 10 bases map to TRBD1. The V gene's germline CDR1 is MNHEY and CDR2 SMNVEV (reference sequence). Trimming cost V 3 bases and J 5 bases; bases outside gene matches: 6. The CDR3 runs to 15 residues. Here the CDR3 reads CASSFGLGQGYGYTF. The CDR3 DNA is TGTGCCAGCAGTTTCGGATTGGGACAGGGGTATGGCTACACCTTC.

The CDR3 sequence: CASSHRGLGRNEQFF. The CDR3 DNA sequence: TGTGCCAGCAGCCATAGGGGGCTGGGACGGAATGAGCAGTTCTTC. The gene calls are TRBV7-8 and TRBJ2-1; 7 nucleotides line up with TRBD1. The ends lost 5 bases at V and 7 bases at J; junction bases unmatched: 11. Germline values: CDR1 SGHVS, CDR2 FQNEAQ. The CDR3 runs to 15 residues.

This clonotype was observed a handful of times. This chain joins TRBV3-1 and TRBJ1-1; tentative D call: TRBD1 (5 bases). The CDR3 consists of 14 residues. The V and J ends lost 1 base and 7 bases respectively, with 13 bases between them. In germline, CDR1 is LGHDT, CDR2 YNNKEL (reference sequence). DNA of the CDR3: TGTGCCAGCAGCCAAGGAGGGACCGTGAATGAAGCTTTCTTT. It yields the protein CASSQGGTVNEAFF.